This T cell receptor (beta chain) stems from a study of T cells in Graves' hyperthyroidism and ophthalmopathy. RNA transcripts gave rise to amplified TCR beta CDR3 regions. The HTBI primer set served for first-round RT-PCR of the TCR CDR3. MiXCR, applied by TCRdb to the multiplex PCR reads, yields one record per CDR3 protein. Here the sample spans 45,000 to 55,000 distinct CDR3 sequences, 54% being singletons. What was sequenced was peripheral blood or thyroid tissue (not recorded which). This receptor was obtained from a young man with Graves' hyperthyroidism.

Here the CDR3 reads CASSLAWTGGFGYTF. DNA of the CDR3: TGTGCCAGCAGTTTAGCTTGGACAGGGGGCTTCGGCTACACCTTC. The J gene is TRBJ1-2, the V gene TRBV12-3 or TRBV12-4; the match to TRBD1 covers 11 bases. V lost 0 bases, J lost 8 bases, and 5 bases stayed unmatched. CDR3 length equals 15 residues.